The 27 T cell receptor beta chains below were found in one sample sequenced in a study of T-cell reconstitution after alpha-beta-depleted transplantation in children. Unique molecular identifiers were incorporated when the TCRbeta library was constructed. TCRdb re-derived calls from the PCR reads in MiXCR, one entry per CDR3 protein. Here the sample spans a few hundred thousand distinct CDR3 sequences, approximately 11% being singletons. The specimen comprised PBMCs from the stem cell graft donor, sampled from the stem cell graft. These receptors all come from a human donor who donated a stem cell graft to a child with acute myeloid leukemia.

This clonotype was seen ten or more times. V is TRBV15 and J is TRBJ2-7; possibly TRBD2 for D (5 bases). Germline lookup yields CDR1 LNHNV and CDR2 YYDKDF (reference sequence). The length of the CDR3 is 13 residues. Deletions cut 1 base from V and 7 bases from J, with 11 bases between. The CDR3 nucleotides read TGTGCCACCAGCAGAGTCGGGGAGCGGGAGCAGTACTTC. Translation gives CATSRVGEREQYF. The full variable domain, in which reference TRBV15 and TRBJ2-7 provide the parts outside the CDR3, is DAMVIQNPRYQVTQFGKPVTLSCSQTLNHNVMYWYQQKSSQAPKLLFHYYDKDFNNEADTPDNFQSRRPNTSFCFLDIRSPGLGDTAMYLCATSRVGEREQYFGPGTRLTVT.

This chain connects TRBV6-2 or TRBV6-3 to TRBJ2-7; D is unresolved. V was trimmed by 6 bases and J by 6 bases, leaving 15 bases between them. The germline V gene has CDR1 MNHEY and CDR2 SVGEGT. The CDR3 totals 13 residues. Written as DNA, the CDR3 is TGTGCCAGCAGACAGACCCTGAACTCCGAGCAGTACTTC. Translating it yields CASRQTLNSEQYF.

V and J are TRBV5-5 and TRBJ2-7, with D possibly TRBD2 on 6 matching bases. This CDR3 is built from 14 residues. Per the germline V gene, CDR1 is SGHKS and CDR2 is YYEKEE (reference sequence). V was cut by 4 bases and J by 5 bases, with 16 bases left in between. The CDR3 loop is CASSGGLRGDEQYF. CDR3 coding DNA: TGTGCCAGCAGCGGGGGACTCCGGGGTGACGAGCAGTACTTC.

There are a few counts of this clonotype. The rearrangement joins TRBV10-3 to TRBJ2-3, with D unclear. CDR1 and CDR2 from the germline V gene are ENHRY and SYGVKD. The CDR3 totals 11 residues. V lost 4 bases, J lost 5 bases, and 4 bases lay in between. The CDR3 DNA reads TGTGCCATCAGTGCGATAGATACGCAGTATTTT. Amino acids: CAISAIDTQYF.

This clonotype was seen many times. The gene calls are TRBV7-2 and TRBJ2-3; the match to TRBD2 covers 8 bases. This CDR3 has 14 amino acids. Germline V CDR1 and CDR2: SGHTA, FQGNSA. V was clipped by 0 bases and J by 5 bases; unmatched bases: 1. CDR3 nucleotide sequence: TGTGCCAGCAGCTTAGCTCTAGCGGGAGATACGCAGTATTTT. As protein: CASSLALAGDTQYF.

This clonotype has ten or more counts. The chain employs TRBV5-1 and TRBJ2-2, with a possible D match to TRBD2 (6 bases). The V gene's germline CDR1 is SGHRS and CDR2 YFSETQ. The CDR3 is 16 amino acids. The V gene lost 0 bases and the J gene lost 2 bases, with 11 bases spanning the gap. CDR3 sequence: CASSLVAGFNTGELFF. The DNA for the CDR3 is TGCGCCAGCAGCTTGGTGGCGGGATTCAACACCGGGGAGCTGTTTTTT.

The chain carries TRBV7-2 and TRBJ2-7, with TRBD1 identical over 7 bases. Unmatched junction bases numbered 11, after V lost 5 bases and J lost 1 base. Germline assignment: CDR1 SGHTA and CDR2 FQGNSA. The CDR3 is 16 residues long. The CDR3, as DNA: TGTGCCAGCAGCCCAGATGCAGGGGGACAGTCCTACGAGCAGTACTTC. As protein: CASSPDAGGQSYEQYF.

The J gene is TRBJ2-7, the V gene TRBV7-8, with TRBD2 as a possible D gene (6 bases). Trimming took 1 base from V and 2 from J, leaving 21 bases between them. CDR1 SGHVS and CDR2 FQNEAQ come from the germline V gene. This CDR3 has 18 residues. The DNA of the CDR3 is TGTGCCAGCAGCTTAGGGCGGGACTCCTACCGGGCTGCCTACGAGCAGTACTTC. This translates into CASSLGRDSYRAAYEQYF. The whole variable domain, filled in from reference TRBV7-8 and TRBJ2-7, reads GAGVSQSPRYKVAKRGQDVALRCDPISGHVSLFWYQQALGQGPEFLTYFQNEAQLDKSGLPSDRFFAERPEGSVSTLKIQRTQQEDSAVYLCASSLGRDSYRAAYEQYFGPGTRLTVT.

About this clonotype itself: Germline is not matched at one junction end, which may reflect a read error. The chain recombines TRBV20-1 with TRBJ2-5; D may be TRBD1 or TRBD2 (5 bases each). Per the germline V gene, CDR1 is DFQATT and CDR2 is SNEGSKA (reference sequence). This CDR3 comprises 17 residues. CDR3 in amino acids: CSARGYSPGRTKETQYF. For the CDR3, the DNA is TGCAGTGCGAGAGGGTACTCCCCGGGACGGACCAAAGAGACCCAGTACTTC.

CDR3 sequence reads: CASSFLGQGAAGNTIYF. The CDR3, as DNA: TGTGCCAGCAGCTTCCTCGGACAGGGAGCGGCTGGAAACACCATATATTTT. J is TRBJ1-3 and V is TRBV7-2; 8 nucleotides match TRBD1. The germline CDR1 and CDR2 sequences are SGHTA and FQGNSA. Trimming at V came to 3 bases and at J to 2 bases, leaving 9 bases not matched to a gene. The CDR3 loop spans 17 amino acids. Complete variable domain (other parts from reference TRBV7-2 and TRBJ1-3): GAGVSQSPSNKVTEKGKDVELRCDPISGHTALYWYRQSLGQGLEFLIYFQGNSAPDKSGLPSDRFSAERTGGSVSTLTIQRTQQEDSAVYLCASSFLGQGAAGNTIYFGEGSWLTVV.

The table lists this clonotype with a few counts. The V call is TRBV6-1, the J call TRBJ1-1; D uncertain. V dropped 7 bases and J dropped 2 bases, with 14 bases sitting between them. Germline V gene sequence: CDR1 MNHNS, CDR2 SASEGT. The CDR3 extends over 14 amino acids. The CDR3 loop reads CASMGSAGNTEAFF. CDR3 nucleotide sequence: TGTGCCAGCATGGGGTCAGCGGGAAACACTGAAGCTTTCTTT.

This clonotype was detected only a few times. V usage is TRBV20-1 and J usage is TRBJ1-6; D may be TRBD1 (6 bases). Germline V gene sequence: CDR1 DFQATT, CDR2 SNEGSKA (reference sequence). The CDR3 length is 16 residues. V was pared by 5 bases and J by 9 bases, with 23 bases between. As DNA, the CDR3 is TGCAGTGCTGGCCCGAGCGCCGGGCGAGGGGGTTCACCCCTCCACTTT. This codes for CSAGPSAGRGGSPLHF.

This clonotype showed up just a few times. The chain joins TRBV29-1 to TRBJ2-5; 10 bases align to TRBD2. The CDR3 totals 14 residues. Germline loops: CDR1 SQVTM, CDR2 ANQGSEA. V lost 3 bases, J lost 2 bases, and 3 bases stayed unmatched. CDR3 in DNA: TGCAGCGTTGACCCTAGCGGGGGACAAGAGACCCAGTACTTC. Translated, it gives CSVDPSGGQETQYF.

This clonotype came up a few times. The chain carries TRBV6-5 and TRBJ1-2, with no clear D. Trimming shortened V by 6 bases and J by 1 base, and 6 bases separated the two germline ends. The V gene's germline CDR1 is MNHEY and CDR2 SVGAGI. The CDR3 sequence is 12 residues long. The CDR3 nucleotides are TGTGCCAGCAGGGGAGATAACTATGGCTACACCTTC. This encodes CASRGDNYGYTF.

This clonotype was seen a few times. The CDR3 sequence: CASSRTEVNSPLHF. CDR3 nucleotides: TGTGCCAGCAGTCGGACAGAAGTGAACTCACCCCTCCACTTT. The chain is built from TRBV2 and TRBJ1-6; maybe TRBD1 (6 bases). Trimming shortened V by 5 bases and J by 10 bases, and 15 bases separated the two germline ends. Germline CDR1 SNHLY, CDR2 FYNNEI. The CDR3 is made up of 14 amino acids.

This clonotype was seen more than once but under ten times. The chain carries TRBV7-8 and TRBJ1-5; D gene ambiguous. The CDR3 length is 15 residues. V was cut by 3 bases and J by 0 bases, with 9 bases left in between. In germline, CDR1 is SGHVS, CDR2 FQNEAQ. The CDR3, as DNA: TGTGCCAGCAGCTTTCGGGTGGCTAGCAATCAGCCCCAGCATTTT. Its protein product is CASSFRVASNQPQHF.

This clonotype has more than one count but fewer than ten. The chain couples TRBV5-1 to TRBJ2-1, with 7 bases that match TRBD2. The CDR3 sequence is 16 residues long. Germline V CDR1 and CDR2: SGHRS, YFSETQ. After removal of 6 bases from V and 4 bases from J, the junction contained 13 bases not matched to a gene. The CDR3 DNA sequence: TGCGCCAGCAACCCATCCCCTAGCGGCCGGTACAATGAGCAGTTCTTC. Residues: CASNPSPSGRYNEQFF.

V gene TRBV5-1 combines with J gene TRBJ2-7; D remains ambiguous. There are 15 residues in the CDR3. V was clipped by 5 bases and J by 2 bases, with 17 bases between them. Germline V gives CDR1 SGHRS, CDR2 YFSETQ. The CDR3 nucleotides read TGCGCCAGCAGAGAAACGGCACTGGGCGCCTACGAGCAGTACTTC. This translates into CASRETALGAYEQYF. Full variable domain (outside the CDR3, taken from reference TRBV5-1 and TRBJ2-7): KAGVTQTPRYLIKTRGQQVTLSCSPISGHRSVSWYQQTPGQGLQFLFEYFSETQRNKGNFPGRFSGRQFSNSRSEMNVSTLELGDSALYLCASRETALGAYEQYFGPGTRLTVT.

This clonotype was recorded many times. The chain recombines TRBV4-3 with TRBJ2-3; D uncertain. From germline, CDR1 is LGHNA and CDR2 YSLEER. The V end lost 0 bases, the J end lost 6 bases, and 4 bases lay between the germline ends. CDR3 length: 12 residues. CDR3: CASSQEGDTQYF. CDR3 sequence (DNA): TGCGCCAGCAGCCAAGAGGGTGATACGCAGTATTTT.

The chain recombines TRBV4-3 with TRBJ2-1, with 7 bases that match TRBD1. The germline gives CDR1 LGHNA, CDR2 YSLEER. The CDR3 runs 15 residues. The trim removed 0 bases at V and 7 bases at J, leaving 6 bases unmatched. DNA of the CDR3: TGCGCCAGCAGCCAAGACTGGGGCAGGGGGAATGAGCAGTTCTTC. Amino acids: CASSQDWGRGNEQFF.

The chain links TRBV11-3 to TRBJ2-1; 16 bases map to TRBD2. CDR1 and CDR2 from the germline V gene are SGHNT and YENEEA. Trimming took 5 bases from V and 6 from J; bases not matched to a gene: 1. The CDR3 is made up of 15 amino acids. The CDR3 region has the DNA TGTGCCAGCAGCGGGACTAGCGGGAGGGCCAATGAGCAGTTCTTC. Translation gives CASSGTSGRANEQFF.

This clonotype was seen at least ten times. This chain joins TRBV4-2 and TRBJ1-1; possible D gene TRBD1, 6 bases. Looked up from germline, CDR1 is LGHNA and CDR2 is YNFKEQ. This CDR3 has 14 amino acids. Trimming left V 3 bases short and J 1 base short, with 9 bases between. CDR3 coding DNA: TGTGCCAGCAGCCACCCGACAGGGAACACTGAAGCTTTCTTT. Encoded protein: CASSHPTGNTEAFF.

The gene calls are TRBV29-1 and TRBJ1-4; perhaps TRBD1 as D (5 bases). Trimming left V 0 bases short and J 8 bases short, with 10 bases between. There are 13 residues in the CDR3. In germline, CDR1 is SQVTM, CDR2 ANQGSEA. CDR3 loop: CSVEDRVSEKLFF. In DNA, the CDR3 is TGCAGCGTTGAAGACAGGGTTTCGGAAAAACTGTTTTTT.

This clonotype was counted between two and nine times. This chain links TRBV7-2 with TRBJ2-1; no firm D call. Between the trimmed V and J ends, which lost 3 bases and 7 bases, there was a span of 7 bases. Germline V CDR1 and CDR2: SGHTA, FQGNSA. The CDR3 sequence is 12 residues long. CDR3 in DNA: TGTGCCAGCAGCTTTAGGCGTAATGAGCAGTTCTTC. It translates to CASSFRRNEQFF. The complete variable domain, with remaining parts taken from reference TRBV7-2 and TRBJ2-1, reads GAGVSQSPSNKVTEKGKDVELRCDPISGHTALYWYRQSLGQGLEFLIYFQGNSAPDKSGLPSDRFSAERTGGSVSTLTIQRTQQEDSAVYLCASSFRRNEQFFGPGTRLTVL.

This clonotype was recorded a few times. V and J are TRBV4-3 and TRBJ1-3; D is ambiguous. Germline lookup yields CDR1 LGHNA and CDR2 YSLEER. V lost 5 bases and J lost 3, with 11 bases in between. The CDR3 runs 14 residues. The CDR3 nucleotides read TGCGCCAGCAGCAAAAGTTCAGGTGGAAACACCATATATTTT. This translates into CASSKSSGGNTIYF.

The chain employs TRBV12-3 or TRBV12-4 and TRBJ1-4; D not certain. Trimming removed 4 bases from V and 6 bases from J, with 12 bases in between. The CDR3 loop spans 14 amino acids. The CDR3: CASSYPRSDEKLFF. The DNA of the CDR3 is TGTGCCAGCAGTTACCCCAGGAGTGATGAAAAACTGTTTTTT.

This clonotype was counted ten times or more. The chain has TRBV29-1 and TRBJ1-5; D may be TRBD1 (6 bases). Between the trimmed V and J ends, which lost 5 bases and 4 bases, there was a span of 12 bases. The CDR3 is made up of 13 amino acids. Germline CDR1 SQVTM, CDR2 ANQGSEA. DNA for the CDR3: TGCAGCGTTTCCGGGGGCGCGAATCAGCCCCAGCATTTT. Its protein product is CSVSGGANQPQHF.